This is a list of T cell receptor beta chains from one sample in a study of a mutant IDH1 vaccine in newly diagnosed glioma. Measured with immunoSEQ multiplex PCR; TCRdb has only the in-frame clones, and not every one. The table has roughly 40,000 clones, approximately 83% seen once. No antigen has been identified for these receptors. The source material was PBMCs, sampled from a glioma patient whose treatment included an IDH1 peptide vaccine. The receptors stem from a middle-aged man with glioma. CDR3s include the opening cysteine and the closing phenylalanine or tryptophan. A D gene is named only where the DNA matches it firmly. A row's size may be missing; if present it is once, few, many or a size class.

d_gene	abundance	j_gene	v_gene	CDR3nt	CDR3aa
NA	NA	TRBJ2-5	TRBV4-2	TGTGCCAGCAGCCAAGATGGAGTAAAAGAGACCCAGTACTTC	CASSQDGVKETQYF
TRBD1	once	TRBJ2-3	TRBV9	TGTGCCAGCAGCGTAAATAGGCGAAACCCGGGACAGGGCACAAATACGCAGTATTTT	CASSVNRRNPGQGTNTQYF
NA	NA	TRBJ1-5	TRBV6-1	TGTGCCAGCAGTGAAGTCGTCGGCGGGAATCAGCCCCAGCATTTT	CASSEVVGGNQPQHF
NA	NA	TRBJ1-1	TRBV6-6	TGTGCCAGCAGTCCCCACGCGAACACTGAAGCTTTCTTT	CASSPHANTEAFF
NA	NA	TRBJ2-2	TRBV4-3	TGCGCCAGCAGCCCTTCCGCACCCGGGGAGCTGTTTTTT	CASSPSAPGELFF
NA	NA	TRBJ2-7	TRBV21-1	TGTGCCAGCAGCACAGTCGTCCTAGCGGGAGTTGGGTCCTACGAGCAGTACTTC	CASSTVVLAGVGSYEQYF
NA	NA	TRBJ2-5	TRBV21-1	TGTGCCAGCAGCAAAAGAGTAGTCGAGGTTAGTAACTACCAAGAGACCCAGTACTTC	CASSKRVVEVSNYQETQYF
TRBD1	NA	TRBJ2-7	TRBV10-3	TGTGCCATCAGTGACTGGACAGGGGGTAATTACGAGCAGTACTTC	CAISDWTGGNYEQYF
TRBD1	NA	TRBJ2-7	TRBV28	TGTGCCAGCAGCCTAGACAGGGGGCGCCCGTACGAGCAGTACTTC	CASSLDRGRPYEQYF
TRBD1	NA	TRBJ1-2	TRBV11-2	TGTGCCAGCAGCTTAGGCGCCGGGACAGTAAACTATGGCTACACCTTC	CASSLGAGTVNYGYTF
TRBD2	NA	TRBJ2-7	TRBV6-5	TGTGCCAGCAGTTACTCTTCGGGACTAGGGGCCTACGAGCAGTACTTC	CASSYSSGLGAYEQYF
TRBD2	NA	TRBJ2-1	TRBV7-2	TGTGCCAGCAGCTTAGGTCTAGCGGGAAGTCGGGAGCAGTTCTTC	CASSLGLAGSREQFF
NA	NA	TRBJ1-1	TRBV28	TGTGCCAGCATAGGCCGGGGGGCGTACACTGAAGCTTTCTTT	CASIGRGAYTEAFF
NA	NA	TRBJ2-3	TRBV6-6	TGTGCCAGCATCTCCGGGAGACTTTTCACAGATACGCAGTATTTT	CASISGRLFTDTQYF
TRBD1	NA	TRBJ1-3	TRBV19	TGTGCCAGTAGCACGATCAGACCGGGACAGTCATCGAGCTCTGGAAACACCATATATTTT	CASSTIRPGQSSSSGNTIYF
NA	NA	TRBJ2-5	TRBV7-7	TGTGCCAGCAGCCCGCCACGCGGGGATGAGACCCAGTACTTC	CASSPPRGDETQYF
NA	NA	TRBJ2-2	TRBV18	TGTGCCAGCTCACCAAGTTCACTTACCGGGGAGCTGTTTTTT	CASSPSSLTGELFF
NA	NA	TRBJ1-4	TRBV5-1	TGCGCCAGCAGCTTACGTCACCCAGCTAATGAAAAACTGTTTTTT	CASSLRHPANEKLFF
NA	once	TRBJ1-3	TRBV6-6	TGTGCCAGGACATCCGGAAACACCATATATTTT	CARTSGNTIYF
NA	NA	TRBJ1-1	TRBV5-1	TGCGCCAGCAGCCCGGATGGGGGAGGTGGCCTCACTGAAGCTTTCTTT	CASSPDGGGGLTEAFF
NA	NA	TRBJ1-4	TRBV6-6	TGTGCCAGCAGTTTCCAATCGGCGGGTGAAAAACTGTTTTTT	CASSFQSAGEKLFF
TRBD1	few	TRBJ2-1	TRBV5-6	TGTGCCAGCGCTCAACAGGGGGCGACTGAGCAGTTCTTC	CASAQQGATEQFF
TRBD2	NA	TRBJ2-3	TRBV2	TGTGCCAGCAGTGAAAGGCTAGCGGGAGTCACGCAGTATTTT	CASSERLAGVTQYF
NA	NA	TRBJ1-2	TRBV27	TGTGCCAGCAGTTTCACCCGGGAGTTACAGTATGGCTACACCTTC	CASSFTRELQYGYTF
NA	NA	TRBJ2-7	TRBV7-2	TGTGCCAGCAGCTCCTTTACCTCTAGCTTCGAGCAGTACTTC	CASSSFTSSFEQYF
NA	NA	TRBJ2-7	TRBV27	TGTGCCAGCAGCTCCGGGTTGGGGGTCGAGCAGTACTTC	CASSSGLGVEQYF
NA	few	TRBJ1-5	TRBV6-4	TGTGCCAGCTGGGGGGGGGCCGCTCAGCCCCAGCATTTT	CASWGGAAQPQHF
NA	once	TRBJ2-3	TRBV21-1	TGTGCCAGCACTCCCCCCCCAGGGTTACGAGGCACAGATACGCAGTATTTT	CASTPPPGLRGTDTQYF
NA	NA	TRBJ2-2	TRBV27	TGTGCCAGCAGTTACGGGGGGAACACCGGGGAGCTGTTTTTT	CASSYGGNTGELFF
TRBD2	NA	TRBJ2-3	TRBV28	TGTGCCAGCGGGGGGTTAGCGGGACGGACAGATACGCAGTATTTT	CASGGLAGRTDTQYF
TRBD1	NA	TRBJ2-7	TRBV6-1	TGTGCCAGCGAGGGGACAGGTGTGTATGAGCAGTACTTC	CASEGTGVYEQYF
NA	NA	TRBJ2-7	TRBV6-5	TGTGCCAGACATAAAAATAGCTCATACTACGAGCAGTACTTC	CARHKNSSYYEQYF
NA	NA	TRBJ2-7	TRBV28	TGTGCCAGCAGCCCCAGGACGGGGAGCTCCTACGAGCAGTACTTC	CASSPRTGSSYEQYF
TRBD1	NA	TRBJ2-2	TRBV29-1	TGCAGCGTCGGAGACAGGGGCACCGGGGAGCTGTTTTTT	CSVGDRGTGELFF
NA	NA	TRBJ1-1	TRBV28	TGTGCCAGCAGTCCACCGGTAGGGGCGAAAGCTTTCTTT	CASSPPVGAKAFF
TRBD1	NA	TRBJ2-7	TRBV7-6	TGTGCCAGCAGCCTAGATCCAAGGGGGCATGAGCAGTACTTC	CASSLDPRGHEQYF
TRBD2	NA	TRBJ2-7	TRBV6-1	TGTGCCAGCAGTGGGGGGGGACTTTCGGCCTACGAGCAGTACTTC	CASSGGGLSAYEQYF
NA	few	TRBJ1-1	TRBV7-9	TGTGCCAGCAGCTCCCCGGGTCTCGATACTGAAGCTTTCTTT	CASSSPGLDTEAFF
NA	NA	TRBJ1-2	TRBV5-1	TGCGCCAGCAGCTTGGAACAGATCTATGGCTACACCTTC	CASSLEQIYGYTF
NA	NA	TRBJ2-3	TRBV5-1	TGCGCCAGCAGCTTAACGTCTACAGATACGCAGTATTTT	CASSLTSTDTQYF
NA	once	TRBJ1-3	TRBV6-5	TGTGCCAGCAGTTACTCGACAGCTAGCTCTGGAAACACCATATATTTT	CASSYSTASSGNTIYF
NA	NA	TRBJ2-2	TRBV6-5	TGTGCCAGCAAGGGGGTTTACGGGGAGCTGTTTTTT	CASKGVYGELFF
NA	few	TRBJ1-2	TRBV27	TGTGCCAGCAGTGCCCTCCCGGGGCGGCGAACTAACTATGGCTACACCTTC	CASSALPGRRTNYGYTF
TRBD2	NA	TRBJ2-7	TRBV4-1	TGCGCCAGCAGCCAGTCCGGGACTAGCGACTACGAGCAGTACTTC	CASSQSGTSDYEQYF
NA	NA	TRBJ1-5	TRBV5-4	TGTGCCAGCAGCTTGGATGTTGGTCAGCCCCAGCATTTT	CASSLDVGQPQHF
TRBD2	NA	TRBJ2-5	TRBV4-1	TGCGCCAGCAGCCTAGCGGGATCAGAGACCCAGTACTTC	CASSLAGSETQYF
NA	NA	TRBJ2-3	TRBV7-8	TGTGCCAGCAGTCCACCCGGACCCCTCGAGGATACGCAGTATTTT	CASSPPGPLEDTQYF
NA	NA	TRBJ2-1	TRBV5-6	TGTGCCAGCAGGCCGCGGACCCGCTCCTACAATGAGCAGTTCTTC	CASRPRTRSYNEQFF
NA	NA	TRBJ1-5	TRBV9	TGTGCCAGCAGCGCCTCGGGGGCTAGCAATCAGCCCCAGCATTTT	CASSASGASNQPQHF
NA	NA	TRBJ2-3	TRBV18	TGTGCCAGCTCACCTTCGGATACGCAGTATTTT	CASSPSDTQYF
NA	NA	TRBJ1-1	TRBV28	TGTGCCAGCAGTTTCACAGGGATGAACACTGAAGCTTTCTTT	CASSFTGMNTEAFF
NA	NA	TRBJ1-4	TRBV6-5	TGTGCCAGCAGGGCAGGTTCAGGGAAACTGTTTTTT	CASRAGSGKLFF
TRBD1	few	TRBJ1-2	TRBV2	TGTGCCAGCAACCTTCGACAGGGAAGCAACTATGGCTACACCTTC	CASNLRQGSNYGYTF
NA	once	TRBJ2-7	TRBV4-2	TGTGCCAGCACCATCGGAAGCGGACCGCCCCACGAGCAGTACTTC	CASTIGSGPPHEQYF
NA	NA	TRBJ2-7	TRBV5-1	TGCGCCAGCAGCAGGCAGAAAGGATACGAGCAGTACTTC	CASSRQKGYEQYF
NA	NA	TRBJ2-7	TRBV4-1	TGCGCCAGCAGCCAAAGCGGGACAGGCTCCTACGAGCAGTACTTC	CASSQSGTGSYEQYF
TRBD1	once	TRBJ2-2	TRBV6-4	TGTGCCAGCAGTCCGGGACAGGGGTACACCGGGGAGCTGTTTTTT	CASSPGQGYTGELFF